The rows below give T cell receptor beta chains drawn from one sample of a study of shared clonotypes between healthy human individuals. The data were produced by immunoSEQ multiplex PCR, yet TCRdb's version contains in-frame clones alone and is incomplete. The repertoire consists of some 2.1 million clones, with 85% to 95% occurring once and the leading ten covering 0.1% to 0.15%. The sequenced material came from naive CD4+ T cells sorted from blood. Receptor source: a man between 18 and 35 years old in good health. Both conserved end residues are part of each CDR3. A D gene is named only where the DNA matches it firmly. Size is stated for part of the rows, as once, few or many counts, or as a class when the clone is expanded.

D | J | length | size | V | CDR3 | DNA
. | TRBJ1-5 | 15 | . | TRBV19 | CASTPGDVGNQPQHF | TGTGCCAGTACTCCGGGGGACGTTGGCAATCAGCCCCAGCATTTT
TRBD1 | TRBJ1-2 | 15 | . | TRBV19 | CASSMLLDRGIGYTF | TGTGCCAGTAGTATGCTACTGGACAGGGGTATTGGCTACACCTTC
TRBD1 | TRBJ1-1 | 14 | . | TRBV6-1 | CASSASQGRTEAFF | TGTGCCAGCAGTGCCTCACAGGGGCGCACTGAAGCTTTCTTT
. | TRBJ2-7 | 15 | . | TRBV9 | CASSVGQLGAYEQYF | TGTGCCAGCAGCGTAGGACAGTTGGGAGCCTACGAGCAGTACTTC
TRBD1 | TRBJ2-5 | 15 | . | TRBV10-3 | CAISGQGSYQETQYF | TGTGCCATCAGTGGACAGGGGTCGTACCAAGAGACCCAGTACTTC
TRBD1 | TRBJ2-5 | 16 | . | TRBV7-2 | CASSLTQIRGTETQYF | TGTGCCAGCAGCTTAACCCAAATCAGGGGGACAGAGACCCAGTACTTC
. | TRBJ1-1 | 12 | . | TRBV28 | CASSPWGLEAFF | TGTGCCAGCAGTCCCTGGGGGCTTGAAGCTTTCTTT
TRBD2 | TRBJ2-3 | 16 | . | TRBV10-3 | CAIRPGLAGGGDTQYF | TGTGCCATCAGACCGGGACTAGCGGGAGGAGGAGATACGCAGTATTTT
TRBD1 | TRBJ1-2 | 17 | . | TRBV6-1 | CASSELTRTGANYGYTF | TGTGCCAGCAGTGAACTAACCAGGACAGGGGCTAACTATGGCTACACCTTC
TRBD1 | TRBJ1-6 | 15 | . | TRBV6-1 | CASSKVGQDNSPLHF | TGTGCCAGCAGCAAAGTCGGACAGGATAATTCACCCCTCCACTTT
. | TRBJ1-6 | 14 | . | TRBV30 | CAWSVHTDNSPLHF | TGTGCCTGGAGTGTACACACAGATAATTCACCCCTCCACTTT
. | TRBJ1-1 | 14 | . | TRBV25-1 | CASKLDSENTEAFF | TGTGCCAGCAAACTAGACAGCGAGAACACTGAAGCTTTCTTT
. | TRBJ2-3 | 17 | . | TRBV25-1 | CASSEYRLQWGTDTQYF | TGTGCCAGCAGTGAATATCGACTCCAATGGGGCACAGATACGCAGTATTTT
. | TRBJ2-7 | 14 | . | TRBV5-4 | CASSLTGSSYEQYF | TGTGCCAGCAGCTTGACGGGTTCATCCTACGAGCAGTACTTC
TRBD1 | TRBJ1-3 | 11 | . | TRBV2 | CASRTGNTIYF | TGTGCCAGCAGGACAGGGAACACCATATATTTT
. | TRBJ2-1 | 14 | . | TRBV10-3 | CAISEAMSSDEQFF | TGTGCCATCAGTGAGGCCATGTCTTCGGATGAGCAGTTCTTC
. | TRBJ1-2 | 13 | . | TRBV5-1 | CASSLVRADGYTF | TGCGCCAGCAGCTTGGTCAGGGCGGATGGCTACACCTTC
. | TRBJ1-2 | 13 | once | TRBV5-4 | CASSDGQIVGYTF | TGTGCCAGCAGCGACGGACAGATTGTGGGCTACACCTTC
. | TRBJ1-2 | 13 | once | TRBV19 | CASIRGIGYGYTF | TGTGCCAGTATCAGAGGGATTGGCTATGGCTACACCTTC
. | TRBJ2-3 | 11 | . | TRBV20-1 | CSASWGSTQYF | TGCAGTGCTAGTTGGGGGAGTACGCAGTATTTT
. | TRBJ1-2 | 14 | . | TRBV9 | CASSRLGGHYGYTF | TGTGCCAGCAGCCGACTGGGAGGGCACTATGGCTACACCTTC
TRBD2 | TRBJ2-5 | 20 | once | TRBV4-2 | CASSQGGGLAGGRGQETQYF | TGTGCCAGCAGCCAAGGAGGAGGGCTAGCGGGGGGCCGGGGCCAAGAGACCCAGTACTTC
. | TRBJ1-1 | 13 | . | TRBV13 | CASSLDLNTEAFF | TGTGCCAGCAGCTTAGATCTGAATACTGAAGCTTTCTTT
. | TRBJ2-3 | 14 | . | TRBV11-2 | CASSLAGLTDTQYF | TGTGCCAGCAGCTTAGCGGGGCTCACAGATACGCAGTATTTT
TRBD1 | TRBJ2-2 | 16 | . | TRBV5-1 | CASSLGQGAPTGELFF | TGCGCCAGCAGCTTAGGACAGGGGGCGCCAACCGGGGAGCTGTTTTTT
TRBD1 | TRBJ2-7 | 16 | . | TRBV18 | CASSAPPRTGGYEQYF | TGTGCCAGCTCAGCTCCCCCGAGGACAGGGGGCTACGAGCAGTACTTC
. | TRBJ2-7 | 12 | . | TRBV11-3 | CASSKQGYEQYF | TGTGCCAGCAGCAAACAGGGCTACGAGCAGTACTTC
TRBD1 | TRBJ1-6 | 16 | . | TRBV12-5 | CASVNIGGYVNSPLHF | TGTGCTAGCGTCAATATAGGGGGCTATGTTAATTCACCCCTCCACTTT
TRBD1 | TRBJ2-5 | 14 | . | TRBV18 | CASSPPGQQETQYF | TGTGCCAGCTCACCCCCGGGACAGCAAGAGACCCAGTACTTC
TRBD1 | TRBJ2-5 | 15 | . | TRBV5-6 | CASSFTDRGIGTQYF | TGTGCCAGCAGCTTTACGGACAGGGGAATCGGGACCCAGTACTTC
. | TRBJ2-3 | 14 | . | TRBV7-2 | CASSLPGWPDTQYF | TGTGCCAGCAGCTTACCGGGGTGGCCGGATACGCAGTATTTT
. | TRBJ1-4 | 17 | . | TRBV5-8 | CASKLILRGSEREKLFF | TGTGCCAGCAAGCTCATCCTGCGGGGCTCAGAAAGAGAAAAACTGTTTTTT
TRBD2 | TRBJ2-1 | 16 | . | TRBV7-6 | CASSLGLAGRGGEQFF | TGTGCCAGCAGCTTAGGGCTAGCGGGACGGGGAGGTGAGCAGTTCTTC
. | TRBJ2-5 | 14 | . | TRBV7-2 | CASSSSRSQETQYF | TGTGCCAGCAGCTCATCGCGCAGTCAAGAGACCCAGTACTTC
. | TRBJ2-3 | 12 | . | TRBV10-3 | CAIRGIQYTQYF | TGTGCCATCAGGGGCATACAATATACGCAGTATTTT
TRBD2 | TRBJ2-1 | 16 | . | TRBV25-1 | CASSEYLTSGDNEQFF | TGTGCCAGCAGTGAATATTTGACTAGCGGGGACAATGAGCAGTTCTTC
TRBD2 | TRBJ2-1 | 15 | . | TRBV30 | CAWSVVRGRANEQFF | TGTGCCTGGAGTGTGGTTCGCGGGAGGGCCAATGAGCAGTTCTTC
TRBD1 | TRBJ2-1 | 17 | . | TRBV11-2 | CASSLDRTGSGHNEQFF | TGTGCCAGCAGCTTAGATCGGACAGGGTCGGGCCACAATGAGCAGTTCTTC
. | TRBJ1-6 | 15 | . | TRBV7-9 | CASSLYSSYNSPLHF | TGTGCCAGCAGCTTATATAGCTCCTATAATTCACCCCTCCACTTT
. | TRBJ1-1 | 15 | . | TRBV9 | CASNPSGNTNTEAFF | TGTGCCAGCAACCCGTCAGGTAATACTAACACTGAAGCTTTCTTT